The subject of this entry is one T cell receptor beta chain. One end of the junction fails to match germline, which may point to a read error. TCRdb reprocessed the reads with MiXCR, giving one entry per CDR3 protein. Of some 170,000 distinct CDR3 sequences in the sample, about 15% were seen once. The CDR3 is 12 amino acids. CDR1 is DFQATT and CDR2 is SNEGSKA in the germline V gene (reference sequence). This sample stems from a study of T cell repertoires in cytomegalovirus infection. The overall study: It was the public TCR beta signatures that indicated both CMV infection and matching HLA type.

Sequenced: CD8+ T cells from PBMCs. The chain carries TRBV20-1 and TRBJ2-1, with 7 positions matching TRBD1. The TCR was taken from a human donor in good health (CMV status not recorded). Some clones in this sample may be carry-over from other donors' samples. As DNA, the CDR3 is TGCAGTGCCAGAGGGACAGCGAGTGAGCAGTTCTTC. Protein product: CSARGTASEQFF.